This entry concerns a single T cell receptor (beta chain). Its antigen is not known. For the second PCR, which ran for roughly 7 to 11 cycles, a sample-barcoded 5' primer and a J-beta primer mix were used. TCRdb ran MiXCR on the 5' RACE reads and lists one entry per CDR3 protein. The table has approximately 800,000 distinct CDR3 sequences, around 50% seen once. This sample stems from a study of blood T cells in healthy people across ages. The CDR3 consists of 17 residues. The study, taken as a whole, reports: Per million T cells, TCR beta diversity dropped about linearly as age rose.

The receptor was isolated from a man aged 35 to 55 in good health. This sequence joins TRBV21-1 and TRBJ1-5; the D call of TRBD1 is as the table states it, not checked on the DNA. TRBV21-1 is listed as a pseudogene. Sequences were obtained from blood. DNA for the CDR3: TGTGCCAGCAGCACCCACGGGACACCTTATAGCAATCAGCCCCAGCATTTT. Translated, it gives CASSTHGTPYSNQPQHF.